This TCR beta chain was profiled in a study of tumor and adjacent non-tumor tissue in lung cancer. Study-wide context: Histology: 11 to 13 adenocarcinoma, a couple of squamous cell carcinoma, 1 small cell lung cancer. The study, taken as a whole, reports: Patients with more diverse tumor TCRs had worse survival. Normal lung showed higher cumulative top 100 clone frequency than tumor. Significantly higher TCR diversity was found in tumor than normal lung.

In the case of this clonotype: Its antigen remains unidentified. This may come from a read error, since a much larger clone is one base off.

Three rounds of nested PCR, following a modified ARM-PCR protocol, produced the TCRbeta library. TCRdb fed the multiplex PCR reads into MiXCR, producing one record per CDR3 protein. The top ten clones hold approximately 22% of a sample with more than 85,000 distinct CDR3 sequences, about 80% of them seen once. The CDR3 is made up of 13 amino acids. Trimming at V came to 6 bases and at J to 9 bases, leaving 8 bases not matched to a gene. The germline gives CDR1 MRHNA, CDR2 SNTAGT. The template was RNA from unsorted bulk tissue. The source is a man aged 70-80 years with non-small cell lung cancer. The chain recombines TRBV6-4 with TRBJ2-1, with TRBD2 identical over 7 bases. Sample: lung tumor tissue. In nucleotides, the CDR3 is TGTGCCAGCAGCGGACTAACGGGGGGTGAGCAGTTCTTC. Translating gives CASSGLTGGEQFF.